Shown below are 5 T cell receptor beta chains from a single sample sequenced in a study of shared clonotypes between healthy human individuals. Only CD45RO-negative cells positively selected for CCR7 counted as naive CD8 cells, so terminally differentiated effector memory CD45RA+ cells were excluded. Libraries were prepared by immunoSEQ multiplex PCR; TCRdb keeps only in-frame clonotypes and omits some of them. The sample lists some 740,000 clones; around 92% were seen once. Sample: naive CD8+ T cells sorted from blood. The source is a man aged 25-45 years in good health.

For this clone: Other nucleotide sequences in the sample specify the same CDR3. The rearrangement uses TRBV18 and TRBJ2-3; 8 bases are shared with TRBD1. With V trimmed by 3 bases and J by 6 bases, 23 bases remained unmatched. From germline, CDR1 is KGHSH and CDR2 LQKENI. The CDR3 spans 20 residues. CDR3 sequence reads: CASSPKTDRESALYWDTQYF. For the CDR3, the DNA is TGTGCCAGCTCACCTAAGACGGACAGGGAAAGCGCTCTCTATTGGGATACGCAGTATTTT.

The chain recombines TRBV20-1 with TRBJ2-2; tentatively, D is TRBD1 (6 bases). The V gene's germline CDR1 is DFQATT and CDR2 SNEGSKA (reference sequence). V lost 6 bases to trimming and J lost 9 bases, with 11 bases between them. The CDR3 covers 11 residues. The DNA of the CDR3 is TGCAGTGCCGGACAGTTCAGGGAGCTGTTTTTT. Translation: CSAGQFRELFF.

This chain connects TRBV27 to TRBJ2-2, with 7 bases identical to TRBD1. The CDR3 extends over 17 amino acids. Looked up from germline, CDR1 is MNHEY and CDR2 is SMNVEV (reference sequence). The junction had 17 bases not matched to a gene; V was cut back by 7 bases and J by 6 bases. For the CDR3, the DNA is TGTGCCAGCATCAAGAACTGGGGACAGTTAAATTCCGGGGAGCTGTTTTTT. Protein: CASIKNWGQLNSGELFF.

The chain joins TRBV4-1 to TRBJ1-3; no firm D call. The ends were cut back, 0 bases at V and 4 bases at J, with 4 bases in the middle. Germline CDR1 is MGHRA and CDR2 is YSYEKL. The CDR3 runs to 13 residues. The CDR3 bases are TGCGCCAGCAGCCAAGACCAGGGAAACACCATATATTTT. It is translated as CASSQDQGNTIYF.

This clone was counted once. Other DNA sequences from this sample encode an identical CDR3 as well. The chain couples TRBV7-9 to TRBJ1-5, with D unresolved. Trimming removed 0 bases from V and 3 bases from J, with 6 bases in between. CDR1 is SEHNR and CDR2 is FQNEAQ in the germline V gene (reference sequence). CDR3 length: 14 residues. CDR3 nucleotides: TGTGCCAGCAGCTTAGCAGGTCCCAATCAGCCCCAGCATTTT. Its protein product is CASSLAGPNQPQHF. Full variable domain (outside the CDR3, taken from reference TRBV7-9 and TRBJ1-5): DTGVSQNPRHKITKRGQNVTFRCDPISEHNRLYWYRQTLGQGPEFLTYFQNEAQLEKSRLLSDRFSAERPKGSFSTLEIQRTEQGDSAMYLCASSLAGPNQPQHFGDGTRLSIL.